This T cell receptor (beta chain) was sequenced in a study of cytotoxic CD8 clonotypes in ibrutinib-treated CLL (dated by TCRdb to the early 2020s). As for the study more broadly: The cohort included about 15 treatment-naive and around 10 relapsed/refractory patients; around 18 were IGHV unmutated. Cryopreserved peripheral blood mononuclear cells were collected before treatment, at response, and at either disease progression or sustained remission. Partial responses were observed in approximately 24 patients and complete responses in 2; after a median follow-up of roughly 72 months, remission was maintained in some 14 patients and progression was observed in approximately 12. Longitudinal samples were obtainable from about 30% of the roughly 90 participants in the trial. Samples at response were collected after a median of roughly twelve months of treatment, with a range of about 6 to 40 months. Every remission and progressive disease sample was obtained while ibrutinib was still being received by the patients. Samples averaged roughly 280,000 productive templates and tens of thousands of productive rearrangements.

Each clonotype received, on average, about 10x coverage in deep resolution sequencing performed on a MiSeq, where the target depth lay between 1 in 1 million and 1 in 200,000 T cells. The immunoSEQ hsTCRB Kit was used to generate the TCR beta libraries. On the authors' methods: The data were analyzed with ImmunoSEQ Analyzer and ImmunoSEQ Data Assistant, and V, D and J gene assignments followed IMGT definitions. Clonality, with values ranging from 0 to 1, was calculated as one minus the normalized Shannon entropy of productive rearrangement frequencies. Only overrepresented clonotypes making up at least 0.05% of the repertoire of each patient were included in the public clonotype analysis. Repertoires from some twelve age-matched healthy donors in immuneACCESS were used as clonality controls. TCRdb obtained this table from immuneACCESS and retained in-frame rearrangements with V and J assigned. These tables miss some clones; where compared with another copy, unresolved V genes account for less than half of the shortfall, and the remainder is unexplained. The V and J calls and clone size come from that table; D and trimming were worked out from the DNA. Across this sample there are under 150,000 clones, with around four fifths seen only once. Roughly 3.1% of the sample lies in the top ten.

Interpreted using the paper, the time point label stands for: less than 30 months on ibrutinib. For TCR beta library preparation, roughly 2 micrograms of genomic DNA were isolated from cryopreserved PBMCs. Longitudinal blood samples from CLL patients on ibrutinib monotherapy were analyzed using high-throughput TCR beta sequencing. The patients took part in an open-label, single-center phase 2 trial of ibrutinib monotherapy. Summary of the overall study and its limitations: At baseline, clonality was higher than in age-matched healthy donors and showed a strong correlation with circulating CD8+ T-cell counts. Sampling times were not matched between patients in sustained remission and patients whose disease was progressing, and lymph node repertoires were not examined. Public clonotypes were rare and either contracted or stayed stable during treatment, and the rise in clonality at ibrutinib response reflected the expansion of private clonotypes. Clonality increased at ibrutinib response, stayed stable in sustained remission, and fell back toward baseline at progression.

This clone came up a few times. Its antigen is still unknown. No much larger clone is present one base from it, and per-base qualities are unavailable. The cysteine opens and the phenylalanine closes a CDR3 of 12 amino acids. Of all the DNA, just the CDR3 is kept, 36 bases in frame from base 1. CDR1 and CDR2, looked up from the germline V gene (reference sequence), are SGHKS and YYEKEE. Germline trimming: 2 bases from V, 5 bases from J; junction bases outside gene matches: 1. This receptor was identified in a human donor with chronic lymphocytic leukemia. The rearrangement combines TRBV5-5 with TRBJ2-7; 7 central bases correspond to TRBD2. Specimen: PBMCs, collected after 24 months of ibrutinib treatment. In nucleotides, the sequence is TGTGCCAGCAGCTTTCGGGGGGACGAGCAGTACTTC. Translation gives CASSFRGDEQYF.